In its sample, the clone carrying this T cell receptor (beta chain) was seen a few times. This sample is part of a study of blood T cell repertoires in COVID-19. About the research overall: Acute and convalescent COVID-19 samples came from the United States, Italy and Spain. From T cells, B-cell-depleted T cells, or PBMCs came the material, which was cDNA or gDNA.

Per the authors' pipeline: Estimated nucleated cell counts came from reference gene primer amplification. The assay was immunoSEQ multiplex PCR, and TCRdb's table has in-frame clones only and misses some. V and J calls and clone size come straight from that table; D and trimming were deduced from the DNA. The sample carries about 98,000 clones, approximately 82% recorded once. Germline values: CDR1 LGHNA, CDR2 YSLEER. Germline trimming cut 6 bases from V and 4 bases from J; bases unmatched to any gene: 10. The CDR3 runs 16 residues. The V gene is TRBV4-3, the J gene TRBJ2-3, with 10 bases lining up with TRBD2. The receptor comes from a man aged 55 to 70 with acute or convalescent COVID-19. The sequencing input was peripheral blood. DNA of the CDR3: TGCGCCAGCAGACTTACGCCAGCGGGAGGGGCAGATACGCAGTATTTT. Its protein product is CASRLTPAGGADTQYF.